This record looks at one T cell receptor (beta chain) sequence and its context. No antigen is known for it. No much larger clonotype is one base removed from it; base qualities were not supplied. This entry comes from a study of blood T cell repertoires in COVID-19 (TCRdb year 2020). Broadly, across the study: Samples from collaborators originated in the United States, Italy and Spain and spanned both the acute and convalescent phases of COVID-19. The prospective study material was composed of cDNA or gDNA derived from T cells, B-cell-depleted T cells, or PBMCs. Subjects who had been exposed to COVID-19, were actively infected with it, or had recovered from it provided the deeply sampled blood TCRbeta repertoires that made up the dataset. The repertoires were released in a freely available public database meant as a resource for research on the immune response to SARS-CoV-2. The samples were drawn from the first 160 participants of the ongoing ImmuneRACE study and from 1,254 subjects provided by 6 global collaborators. The sample metadata nearly always contained a de-identified subject ID, COVID-19 status, age in years and sex. Where HLA class I and class II types were available, the types were taken from metadata supplied by the sample provider, not from assay-based typing.

TCRbeta CDR3 regions were amplified from genomic DNA by means of the immunoSEQ Assay, a bias-controlled multiplex PCR. In the original analysis: The number of nucleated cells in each sample was estimated from the amplification of reference gene primers within the assay. Sequence reads were collapsed and filtered to measure the absolute abundance of every unique TCRbeta CDR3 rearrangement. For each sample, productive Simpson clonality was calculated as the square root of Simpson's diversity index across productive rearrangements. TCRdb carries this immuneACCESS record with in-frame sequences only. Its versions omit some clonotypes, under half of them owing to an unresolved V gene in the studies checked, with the rest unexplained. V and J calls plus clone size are reproduced from that table; the DNA served to infer D and trimming. The sample profile shows under 400,000 clones; about nine tenths of them were found once. 1.5% to 2% of the sample rests with the top ten.

As encoded in the germline V gene, CDR1 is ENHRY while CDR2 is SYGVKD. Trimming at the junction amounts to 4 bases on V and 0 bases on J, and the germline ends lie 15 bases apart. The CDR3 runs 17 amino acids, cysteine and phenylalanine included. CDR3 DNA only is kept here, 51 bases in frame from base 1. One collaborating source in Seattle enrolled patients while the patients were actively infected and followed the patients over time throughout the course of disease. The collaborating institutions used their own protocols to collect whole blood in K2EDTA tubes. For TCRbeta analysis, collaborators shipped samples in one of three forms: frozen whole blood, isolated PBMCs, or DNA extracted from either of those sample types. Overall results and qualifications from the work: Clinical and demographic metadata were provided uncurated, with the amount varying by source and participant.

Sequenced sample: peripheral blood. In this chain, TRBV10-3 is recombined with TRBJ2-2; TRBD2 is possibly the D segment (5 matching bases). The source is a young woman with COVID-19, enrolled during active disease. CDR3 reads: CAISGNRLTTNTGELFF. At the DNA level, the sequence is TGTGCCATCAGTGGGAACAGACTAACTACGAACACCGGGGAGCTGTTTTTT.